Described below is a single T cell receptor beta chain sequence and its context. V lost 2 bases and J lost 5, with 11 bases in between. This CDR3 comprises 14 residues. The V gene's germline CDR1 is LNHNV and CDR2 YYDKDF (reference sequence). This record belongs to a study of blood T cell repertoires in COVID-19. Study-wide context: The United States, Italy and Spain supplied acute and convalescent COVID-19 samples. Sources were T cells, B-cell-depleted T cells, or PBMCs; the material itself was cDNA or gDNA.

Patients of the Seattle cohort, enrolled during active infection, were followed longitudinally. The authors' processing: Nucleated cell number was recorded as an estimate derived from reference gene primer amplification. Some clones are missing from TCRdb's copy, which holds only in-frame ones; the method was immunoSEQ multiplex PCR. D and trimming were read from the DNA, whereas the V and J calls and clone size are those reported in that table. This sample has about 50,000 clones; roughly 87% occur once, and the top ten carry 43%. This chain joins TRBV15 and TRBJ2-3, with D possibly TRBD1 on 6 matching bases. This sequence was found in a woman aged 55-70 years with COVID-19, enrolled during active disease. Material: peripheral blood. CDR3 sequence (DNA): TGTGCCACCAGCAGACCGGACAGAGAAGATACGCAGTATTTT. Amino acids: CATSRPDREDTQYF.